Described below is a single T cell receptor (beta chain) sequence and its context. What antigen it recognizes has not been identified. Base quality data are lacking; no much larger clone is found one base away. CDR3 length: 13 amino acids, cysteine to phenylalanine. Only the CDR3 region is kept as DNA, spanning 39 bases read in frame from base 1. CDR1 and CDR2, looked up from the germline V gene (reference sequence), are MNHEY and SMNVEV. Trimming at the junction amounts to 6 bases on V and 7 bases on J, and the germline ends lie 13 bases apart. The data were taken from a study of T cells after yellow fever vaccination (dated by TCRdb to the late 2010s). Concerning the study at large: Libraries from fractions with low cell numbers were prepared with the SMART-Seq v4 Ultra Low Input RNA kit. Two healthy male donors made up the cohort, one aged 18 to 30 years and the other aged 30 to 40 years. Blood samples were taken at several timepoints before and after primary and secondary immunization, and bulk PBMC replicates and cell subsets were isolated. To follow T-cell clones before and after primary and booster YFV17D yellow fever vaccination, bulk TCR alpha and beta repertoires were sequenced over time.

Sequencing used an Illumina NovaSeq 6000. Synthesis of TCR cDNA relied on 5'RACE template switching, a step that introduced a universal primer site along with unique molecular identifiers. Priming of cDNA synthesis was performed from both the TCR alpha and TCR beta constant segments. Libraries were amplified in two PCR steps, with sample barcodes and sequencing adapters added in the second step. Libraries were sequenced on Illumina HiSeq 2500 (2x100 bp) or NovaSeq (2x150 bp). In the original analysis: MIGEC handled demultiplexing of reads and collapsing into UMI consensus sequences, while MiXCR performed V(D)J alignment. Using edgeR on replicate PBMC samples, clonotypes were called vaccine-responding if FDR was below 0.01 and the log2 fold change was above 5 up to day 15. CD4 or CD8 identity was assigned to each bulk clonotype according to whether the clonotype was present at higher abundance in the sequenced CD4 repertoire or the sequenced CD8 repertoire. Using fastp trimming at Q25 and MiXCR clonotype assembly, TCRdb reanalyzed the public sequencing data and kept in-frame beta chains. All rows with the same CDR3 protein become a single entry with the most common DNA and genes. TCRdb, not the original authors, processed these V and J calls. The sample includes about 320,000 distinct CDR3 sequences, with around 13% observed a single time. 3.2% of the sample is taken by the ten largest.

The treatment or condition label on this specimen signifies: live attenuated yellow fever vaccine strain. PBMCs were isolated from peripheral blood using a standard Ficoll-Paque protocol. Dynabeads CD4 and CD8 positive selection kits were used to isolate CD4 and CD8 T-cell fractions. RNA was extracted with TriZol from bulk PBMCs, CD4 and CD8 fractions, and dextramer-positive and dextramer-negative fractions. General conclusions and limits of the study: Because the study included only two donors, the extent to which the findings can be generalized is limited. Compared with the primary T-cell response, the secondary T-cell response was faster but weaker, reaching its peak on day 5 rather than on day 15. A small share of clonotypes was detected in both CD4 and CD8 compartments, with the overlap likely arising from convergent recombination. Computational filtering was required because FACS-sorted repertoires could contain abundant contaminating clonotypes from the bulk population. After the booster, most clones that had expanded after primary vaccination were detected again (around 95% of CD4 and roughly nine tenths of CD8), suggesting broad maintenance of memory.

Sequences were derived from CD4+ T cells sorted from PBMCs, sampled 15 days after the yellow fever booster vaccination. The chain links TRBV27 with TRBJ2-1, with a weak D call of TRBD1 (6 bases match). This clonotype originated in a man between 18 and 29 years old who received the YFV17D yellow fever vaccine. This receptor has the CDR3 CASSQPTGNEQFF. The DNA is as follows: TGTGCCAGCAGCCAACCTACAGGGAATGAGCAGTTCTTC.